The clone carrying this T cell receptor beta chain occurred a few times. The antigen is not known. The selected patients with pancreatic ductal adenocarcinoma had surgery but no neoadjuvant therapy. The V gene's germline CDR1 is SGDLS and CDR2 YYNGEE. The CDR3 runs to 13 residues. Trimming stripped 4 bases from V and 3 bases from J, with 8 bases between. The source of the sample is a study of T cells in pancreatic ductal adenocarcinoma. Assay used: immunoSEQ multiplex PCR; TCRdb lists only in-frame clones, some missing. Seen here are a few thousand clones, approximately 65% observed once, and the top ten hold roughly 10%. Study-level results: Tumors hold more CD45RO+ effector T cells, which may bias toward lower diversity.

This chain uses TRBV9 with TRBJ2-1, with a tentative D call TRBD2 (5 bases). The material sequenced was pancreatic tumor tissue. The TCR comes from a human donor with pancreatic ductal adenocarcinoma. The CDR3 DNA sequence: TGTGCCAGCAGCCGGGAAGTCTACAATGAGCAGTTCTTC. Its protein product is CASSREVYNEQFF.